The clone carrying this T cell receptor (beta chain) was seen a few times. No antigen is known for it. This CDR3 comprises 14 residues. The V gene lost 3 bases and the J gene lost 5 bases, with 16 bases spanning the gap. Looked up from germline, CDR1 is DFQATT and CDR2 is SNEGSKA (reference sequence). The data are from a study of T cells after yellow fever vaccination. Study conclusions and caveats: A small share of clonotypes appeared in both CD4 and CD8 compartments. Primary-vaccination clones mostly resurfaced post-booster (roughly 97% CD4, 75% to 90% CD8).

TCRdb itself ran the 5' RACE reads through MiXCR, one entry per CDR3 protein. This sample has some 670,000 distinct CDR3 sequences, with 12% found just once. The chain recombines TRBV20-1 with TRBJ2-5, with a tentative D call TRBD2 (6 bases). This TCR was sampled from a man aged 25 to 45 who received the YFV17D yellow fever vaccine. The material was PBMCs, obtained on the day of the yellow fever booster vaccination. CDR3 residues: CSASMGGLLETQYF. The CDR3, as DNA: TGCAGTGCTAGCATGGGGGGATTGTTGGAGACCCAGTACTTC.